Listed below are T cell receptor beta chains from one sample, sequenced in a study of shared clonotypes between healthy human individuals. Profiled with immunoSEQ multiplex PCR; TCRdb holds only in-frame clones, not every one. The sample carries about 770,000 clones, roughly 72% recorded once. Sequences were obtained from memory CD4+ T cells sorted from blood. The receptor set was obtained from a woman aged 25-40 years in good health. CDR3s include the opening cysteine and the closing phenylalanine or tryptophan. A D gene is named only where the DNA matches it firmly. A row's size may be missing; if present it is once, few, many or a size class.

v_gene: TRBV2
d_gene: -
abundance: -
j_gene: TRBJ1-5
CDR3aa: CASSGNINQPQHF
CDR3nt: TGTGCCAGCAGTGGGAATATCAATCAGCCCCAGCATTTT

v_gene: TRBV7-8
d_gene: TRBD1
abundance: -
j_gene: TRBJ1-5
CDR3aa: CASSPRQGRQPQHF
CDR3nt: TGTGCCAGCAGCCCAAGACAGGGCCGCCAGCCCCAGCATTTT

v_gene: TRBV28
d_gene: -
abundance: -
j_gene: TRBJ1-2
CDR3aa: CASSLIQGHYGYTF
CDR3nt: TGTGCCAGCAGCCTCATCCAGGGTCACTATGGCTACACCTTC

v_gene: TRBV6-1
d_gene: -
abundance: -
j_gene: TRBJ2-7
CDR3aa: CASSEDGRPSYEQYF
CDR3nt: TGTGCCAGCAGTGAAGATGGGAGACCCTCCTACGAGCAGTACTTC

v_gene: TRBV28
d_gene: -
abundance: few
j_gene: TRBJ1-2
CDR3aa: CASSFRGSYGYTF
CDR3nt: TGTGCCAGCAGTTTCAGGGGATCTTATGGCTACACCTTC

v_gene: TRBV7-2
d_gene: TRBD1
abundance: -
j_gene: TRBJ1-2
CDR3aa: CASSLGQGGNYGYTF
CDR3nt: TGTGCCAGCAGCTTAGGACAGGGAGGAAACTATGGCTACACCTTC

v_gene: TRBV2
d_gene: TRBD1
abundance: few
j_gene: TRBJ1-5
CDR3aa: CASSGTGADQPQHF
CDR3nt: TGTGCCAGCAGTGGGACAGGGGCTGATCAGCCCCAGCATTTT

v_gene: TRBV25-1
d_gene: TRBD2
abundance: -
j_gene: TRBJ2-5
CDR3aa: CASSSPGLGETQYF
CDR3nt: TGTGCCAGCAGTTCCCCCGGACTAGGGGAGACCCAGTACTTC

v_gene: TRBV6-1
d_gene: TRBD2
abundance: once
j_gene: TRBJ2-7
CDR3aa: CASRRPGGAQYEQYF
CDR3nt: TGTGCCAGCAGGAGGCCCGGGGGGGCTCAGTACGAGCAGTACTTC

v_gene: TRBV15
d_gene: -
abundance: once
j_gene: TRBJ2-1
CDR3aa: CATSRKRTGGNEQFF
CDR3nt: TGTGCCACCAGCAGAAAGCGGACTGGAGGCAATGAGCAGTTCTTC

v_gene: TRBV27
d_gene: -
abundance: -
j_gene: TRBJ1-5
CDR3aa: CASSLKSNQPQHF
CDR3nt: TGTGCCAGCAGTTTGAAGAGCAATCAGCCCCAGCATTTT

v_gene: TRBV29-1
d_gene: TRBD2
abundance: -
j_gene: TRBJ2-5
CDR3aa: CSVGSSGRGPIETQYF
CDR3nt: TGCAGCGTTGGATCGAGCGGGAGGGGTCCTATCGAGACCCAGTACTTC

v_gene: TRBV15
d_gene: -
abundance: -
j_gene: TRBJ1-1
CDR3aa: CATSRVGDFEAFF
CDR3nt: TGTGCCACCAGCAGAGTAGGTGATTTTGAAGCTTTCTTT

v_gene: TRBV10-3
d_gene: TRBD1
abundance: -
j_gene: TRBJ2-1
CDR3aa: CAISETGGEQFF
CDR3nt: TGTGCCATCAGTGAGACAGGGGGCGAGCAGTTCTTC

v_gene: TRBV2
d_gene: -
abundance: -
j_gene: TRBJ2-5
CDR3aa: CASSGSVDGTQYF
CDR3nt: TGTGCCAGCAGCGGGAGCGTAGATGGGACCCAGTACTTC

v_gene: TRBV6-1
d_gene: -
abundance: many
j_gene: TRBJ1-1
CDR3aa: CASKLGRDTEAFF
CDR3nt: TGTGCCAGCAAATTGGGACGGGACACTGAAGCTTTCTTT

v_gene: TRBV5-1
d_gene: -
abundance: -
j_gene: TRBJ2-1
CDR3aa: CASSLALGSYNEQFF
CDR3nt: TGCGCCAGCAGCTTGGCGCTGGGCTCCTACAATGAGCAGTTCTTC

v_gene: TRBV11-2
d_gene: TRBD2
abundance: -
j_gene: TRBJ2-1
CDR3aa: CASSLLSGLAGDEQFF
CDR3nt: TGTGCCAGCAGCTTACTCTCCGGACTAGCGGGCGATGAGCAGTTCTTC

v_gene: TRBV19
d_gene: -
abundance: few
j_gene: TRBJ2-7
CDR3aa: CASSMGASVEYEQYF
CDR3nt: TGTGCCAGTAGTATGGGGGCGAGTGTCGAATACGAGCAGTACTTC

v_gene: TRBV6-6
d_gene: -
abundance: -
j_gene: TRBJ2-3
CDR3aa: CASTPGSDTQYF
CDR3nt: TGTGCCAGCACACCGGGGTCAGATACGCAGTATTTT

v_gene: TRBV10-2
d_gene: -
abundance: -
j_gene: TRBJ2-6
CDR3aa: CASSEGDSGANVLTF
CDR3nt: TGCGCCAGCAGTGAAGGCGACTCTGGGGCCAACGTCCTGACTTTC

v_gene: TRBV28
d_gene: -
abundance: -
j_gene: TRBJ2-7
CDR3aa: CASSTWAGRYEQYF
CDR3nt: TGTGCCAGCAGTACATGGGCAGGGCGATACGAGCAGTACTTC

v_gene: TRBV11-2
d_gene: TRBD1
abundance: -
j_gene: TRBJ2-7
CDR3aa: CASSFDRDRDHEQYF
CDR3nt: TGTGCCAGCAGCTTCGACCGGGACAGGGACCACGAGCAGTACTTC

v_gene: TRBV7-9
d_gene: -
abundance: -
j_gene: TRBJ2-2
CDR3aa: CASRQGFTGELFF
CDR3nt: TGTGCCAGCAGACAGGGTTTCACCGGGGAGCTGTTTTTT

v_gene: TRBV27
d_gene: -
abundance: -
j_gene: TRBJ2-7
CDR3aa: CASKGLAYEQYF
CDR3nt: TGTGCCAGCAAAGGGCTAGCCTACGAGCAGTACTTC

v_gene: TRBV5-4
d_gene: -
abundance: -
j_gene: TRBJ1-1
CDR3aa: CASSFRDGEAFF
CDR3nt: TGTGCCAGCAGCTTTAGGGACGGAGAAGCTTTCTTT

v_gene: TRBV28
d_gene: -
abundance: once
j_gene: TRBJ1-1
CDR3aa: CASSQPYQGPRIYGTEAFF
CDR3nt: TGTGCCAGCAGTCAACCCTACCAGGGGCCACGAATCTACGGGACTGAAGCTTTCTTT

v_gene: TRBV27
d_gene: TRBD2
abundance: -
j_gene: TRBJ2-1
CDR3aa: CASSQPTGSTSAGGLGIEQFF
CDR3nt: TGTGCCAGCAGTCAACCCACAGGGTCGACTAGCGCGGGAGGGTTGGGGATTGAGCAGTTCTTC

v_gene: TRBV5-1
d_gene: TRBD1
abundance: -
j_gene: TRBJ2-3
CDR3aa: CASSVDRGWTDTQYF
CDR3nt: TGCGCCAGCAGCGTTGACAGGGGCTGGACAGATACGCAGTATTTT

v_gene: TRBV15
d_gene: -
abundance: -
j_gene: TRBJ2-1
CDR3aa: CATSRSNNEQFF
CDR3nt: TGTGCCACCAGCAGATCAAACAATGAGCAGTTCTTC

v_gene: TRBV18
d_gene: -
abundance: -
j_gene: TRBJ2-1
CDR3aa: CASSSNDRPQNEQFF
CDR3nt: TGTGCCAGCTCATCGAACGACAGGCCCCAAAATGAGCAGTTCTTC

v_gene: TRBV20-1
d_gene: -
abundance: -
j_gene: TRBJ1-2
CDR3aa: CSASSGGYTF
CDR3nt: TGCAGTGCTAGTTCGGGCGGCTACACCTTC

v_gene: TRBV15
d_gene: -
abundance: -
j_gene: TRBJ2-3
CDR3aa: CATSKREFTDTQYF
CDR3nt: TGTGCCACCAGCAAACGGGAGTTTACAGATACGCAGTATTTT

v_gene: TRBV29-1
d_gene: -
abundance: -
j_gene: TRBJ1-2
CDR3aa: CSVEDQGQGGGYTF
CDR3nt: TGCAGCGTTGAAGATCAGGGCCAGGGAGGCGGCTACACCTTC

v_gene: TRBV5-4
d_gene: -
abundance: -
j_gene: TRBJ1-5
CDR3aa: CASSLDEGQPQHF
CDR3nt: TGTGCCAGCAGCTTGGACGAAGGGCAGCCCCAGCATTTT

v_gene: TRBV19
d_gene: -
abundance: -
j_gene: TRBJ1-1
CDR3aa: CASRKNTEAFF
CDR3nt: TGTGCCAGTAGGAAAAACACTGAAGCTTTCTTT

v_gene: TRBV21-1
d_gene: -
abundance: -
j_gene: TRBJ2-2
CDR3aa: CANLPGQGNTGELFF
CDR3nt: TGTGCCAACCTACCGGGACAGGGGAACACCGGGGAGCTGTTTTTT

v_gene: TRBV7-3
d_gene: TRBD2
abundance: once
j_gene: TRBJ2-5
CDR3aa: CASSLVTSWYQETQYF
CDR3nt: TGTGCCAGCAGCTTGGTGACTAGCTGGTACCAAGAGACCCAGTACTTC